This T cell receptor (beta chain) comes out of a study of T cell responses to AZD1222 COVID-19 vaccine. At the level of the study: Recipients boosted at about 4 weeks or about 12 weeks are pooled.

TCRdb's table, derived via immunoSEQ multiplex PCR, lists solely in-frame clones and lacks some. Among 110,000 to 150,000 clones, just over 90% were seen once, and the ten largest hold approximately 2%. Findings and caveats of the study: At baseline, seropositivity was found in only a handful of AZD1222 recipients. Females made up more of the donors, who were largely white British, and clonal diversity may have come out too low. The study found vaccine-associated CD4 TCRs spanning spike, dominant at 160-218 and 743-854.

As regards this clone: Antigen specificity is unknown.

The sample was peripheral blood, taken on day 0 of AZD1222 vaccination. This receptor was obtained from an adult in good health.

The CDR3 region has the DNA TGTGCCAGCTCACCAGGCCTAGCGGGGACTAGCACAGATACGCAGTATTTT. It codes for CASSPGLAGTSTDTQYF. The genes are TRBV18 and TRBJ2-3, with 9 positions matching TRBD2. The CDR3 loop spans 17 amino acids. CDR1 is KGHSH, CDR2 LQKENI, per germline. The J segment lost 0 bases and the V segment lost 2 bases, leaving 6 bases of the junction unmatched.